This TCR beta chain was sequenced in a study of CD8 T cells in ankylosing spondylitis. Study-level results: Seemingly characteristic of ankylosing spondylitis blood was a TCR beta motif consisting of about 8 highly homologous variants.

TCRdb redid the calling of the 5' RACE reads with MiXCR, one entry per CDR3 protein. The sample has roughly 250,000 distinct CDR3 sequences, 8% to 9.5% seen once. Many counts were recorded for this clonotype. Its antigen is not identified. The CDR3 spans 13 residues. V was trimmed by 1 base and J by 1 base, leaving 2 bases between them. Germline V gene data show CDR1 as MNHEY and CDR2 as SMNVEV (reference sequence). The chain recombines TRBV27 with TRBJ1-5; D gene unclear. This TCR derives from a male donor with ankylosing spondylitis or in good health (not recorded which). Sequencing used blood, either unsorted or a sorted T cell fraction (not recorded which). Here the CDR3 DNA reads TGTGCCAGCAGTTTATTCAGCAATCAGCCCCAGCATTTT. Amino acids: CASSLFSNQPQHF.